This T cell receptor (beta chain) was found in a study of T cell clones after liver transplantation. Study results and limitations: Graft donor-reactive T cells may have migrated into the graft rather than being deleted. In most of the 8 subjects, circulating graft-donor-reactive CD4 TCRbeta sequences fell significantly after transplant.

Sequenced by immunoSEQ multiplex PCR; TCRdb stores in-frame clones only, minus some. The sample carries 50,000 or so clones, 85% to 90% recorded once. This clone occurred a few times. The antigen remains undetermined. Sequence at one end of the junction differs from germline and may be a read error. Germline assignment: CDR1 SGDLS and CDR2 YYNGEE. The CDR3 loop spans 12 amino acids. This TCR came from a human patient who received a liver transplant. Some T cells may trace back to the graft donor. Material: CD8+ T cells from blood, obtained 12 months after liver transplant. This rearrangement joins TRBV9 to TRBJ2-1; weak D call: TRBD2 (5 bases). The CDR3 DNA reads as TGTGCCAGCAGCGGGACGGGGATCGGGAAGCTCTTC. Translating it yields CASSGTGIGKLF.